The entry that follows covers one TCR beta chain sequence. This clone showed up just a few times. There is no known antigen for this receptor. Per-base quality was not reported, and no clone a single base away is much larger than it. The sample holds other DNA sequences that translate to the same CDR3. This sample is part of a study of radiotherapy plus CTLA-4 blockade in lung cancer (dated by TCRdb to 2017 to 2018). Regarding the research as a whole: Among the enrolled patients, approximately 18% had an objective response, and approximately 33% reached disease control.

Overall study results and their limits: The strongest predictors of response, as reported, were early dynamic changes in blood T cell clones along with a rise in serum interferon-beta after radiation. TCR clones derived from tumors expanded in peripheral blood after treatment with radiotherapy and ipilimumab.

Receptors were amplified or captured by the immunoSEQ multiplex PCR assay. TCRdb retrieved this table from immuneACCESS and kept in-frame rearrangements only. Not all clones are present; in checked studies, unresolved V genes account for under half, and no reason is known for the remainder. The sample yields roughly 51,000 clones; about 88% were counted once. Clones ranked in the top ten supply around 17% of the sample. Focal radiation therapy combined with CTLA-4 blockade (ipilimumab) was tested in patients with chemo-refractory metastatic non-small-cell lung cancer. The CDR1 and CDR2 encoded by the germline V gene (reference sequence) are SSHAT and FNYEAQ. Trimming at the junction amounts to 1 base on V and 5 bases on J, and the germline ends lie 8 bases apart. Taken from cysteine to phenylalanine, the CDR3 has 13 residues. The entry retains the CDR3 DNA only, 39 bases that are in frame from base 1.

Here the sequenced sample was peripheral blood, taken from a patient treated with radiotherapy plus ipilimumab. The chain joins TRBV7-7 to TRBJ2-5; the D segment could be TRBD1, given 6 matching bases. This receptor was taken from a human donor with non-small cell lung cancer that progressed on radiotherapy plus ipilimumab. Some clones in this sample may be carry-over from other donors' samples. The DNA sequence follows: TGTGCCAGCAGCTTAGTACAGGGTGAGACCCAGTACTTC. Its protein product is CASSLVQGETQYF.